This T cell receptor beta chain was found in a study of blood T cells in healthy people across ages. Study-wide context: Every two T cells gave about one barcoded beta molecule via template switching. Broader study findings: Changes in expanded clonotypes were possibly confounded, as the CMV status of donors was unknown.

Points on this clonotype: Its target is not known.

Each sample used at least 6 million PBMCs. A J-beta primer mix and a sample-barcoded 5' primer were used in a second PCR of about 7 to 12 cycles. From the 5' RACE reads, TCRdb called clonotypes with MiXCR, one entry per CDR3 protein. Of around 650,000 distinct CDR3 sequences detected, approximately 40% appear once; the ten largest clones hold about 32%. This CDR3 contains 14 residues. V was shortened by 7 bases and J by 4 bases, with 14 bases between the two germline ends. Germline V gene data show CDR1 as MNHEY and CDR2 as SVGEGT. This TCR derives from a man older than 75 in good health. The rearrangement uses TRBV6-2 or TRBV6-3 and TRBJ1-5, with D maybe TRBD1 (5 bases). The sequencing input was blood. The CDR3 reads CASTGFSGNQPQHF. The CDR3 bases are TGTGCCAGCACAGGGTTCAGTGGAAATCAGCCCCAGCATTTT.